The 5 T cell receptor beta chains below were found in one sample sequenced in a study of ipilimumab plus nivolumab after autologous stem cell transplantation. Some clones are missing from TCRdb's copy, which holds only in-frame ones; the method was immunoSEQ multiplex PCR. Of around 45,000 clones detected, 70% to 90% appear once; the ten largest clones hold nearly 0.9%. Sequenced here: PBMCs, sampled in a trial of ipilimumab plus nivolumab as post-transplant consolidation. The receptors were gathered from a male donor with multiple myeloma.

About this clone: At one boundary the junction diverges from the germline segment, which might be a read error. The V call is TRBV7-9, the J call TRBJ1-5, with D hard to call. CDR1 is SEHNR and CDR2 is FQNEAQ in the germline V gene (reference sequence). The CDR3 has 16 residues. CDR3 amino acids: CASSQDRALPHQPQHF. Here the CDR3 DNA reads TGCGCCAGCAGCCAAGATCGAGCCCTTCCCCATCAGCCCCAGCATTTT.

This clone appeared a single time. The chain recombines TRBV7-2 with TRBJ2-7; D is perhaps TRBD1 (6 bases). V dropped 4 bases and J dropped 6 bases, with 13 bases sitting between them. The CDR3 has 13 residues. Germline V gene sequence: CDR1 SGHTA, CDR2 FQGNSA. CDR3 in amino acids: CASSSYRVGEQYF. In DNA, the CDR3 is TGTGCCAGCAGCTCCTACAGGGTTGGCGAGCAGTACTTC.

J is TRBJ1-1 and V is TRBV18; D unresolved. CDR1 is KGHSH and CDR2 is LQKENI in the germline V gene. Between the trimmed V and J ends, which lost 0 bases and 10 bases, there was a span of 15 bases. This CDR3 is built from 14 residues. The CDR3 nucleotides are TGTGCCAGCTCACCACCAATAGTGGCTGGAGGAGCTTTCTTT. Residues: CASSPPIVAGGAFF.

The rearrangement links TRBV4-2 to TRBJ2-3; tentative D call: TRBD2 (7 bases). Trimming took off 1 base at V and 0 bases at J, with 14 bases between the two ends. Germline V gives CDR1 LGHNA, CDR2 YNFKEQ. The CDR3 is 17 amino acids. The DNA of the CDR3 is TGTGCCAGCAGCCAAGGAAGGGGGGGGCTGAGCACAGATACGCAGTATTTT. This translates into CASSQGRGGLSTDTQYF.

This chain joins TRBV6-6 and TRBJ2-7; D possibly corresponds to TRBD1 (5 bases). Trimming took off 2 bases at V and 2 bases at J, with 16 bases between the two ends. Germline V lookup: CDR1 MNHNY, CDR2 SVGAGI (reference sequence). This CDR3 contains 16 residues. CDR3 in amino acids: CASSYVIDSRTYEQYF. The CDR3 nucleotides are TGTGCCAGCAGTTACGTAATCGACAGTCGAACCTACGAGCAGTACTTC.